These 25 T cell receptor beta chains share one sample of origin, sequenced in a study of blood T cell repertoires in COVID-19. Profiled with immunoSEQ multiplex PCR; TCRdb holds only in-frame clones, not every one. The profile shows about 120,000 clones, roughly 89% of them singletons. Sequencing input: peripheral blood. These receptors all come from a man between 40 and 49 years old with acute or convalescent COVID-19.

This clone occurred once. CDR3 residues: CASSYTAGQNIQYF. DNA of the CDR3: TGCGCCAGCAGCTATACCGCGGGACAGAACATTCAGTACTTC. V gene TRBV5-1 combines with J gene TRBJ2-4; the D gene is possibly TRBD1 (7 bases). Trimming removed 3 bases from V and 7 bases from J, with 14 bases in between. Germline lookup yields CDR1 SGHRS and CDR2 YFSETQ. The CDR3 is made up of 14 amino acids.

The chain is built from TRBV7-2 and TRBJ1-1; 9 bases are shared with TRBD1. The trim removed 5 bases at V and 1 base at J, leaving 5 bases unmatched. Per the germline V gene, CDR1 is SGHTA and CDR2 is FQGNSA. This CDR3 region has 15 residues. This chain's CDR3 is CASSQQGAGNTEAFF. CDR3 bases: TGTGCCAGCAGCCAACAGGGGGCAGGGAACACTGAAGCTTTCTTT.

The chain uses TRBV6-5 and TRBJ1-5; 7 bases align to TRBD1. Germline V gene sequence: CDR1 MNHEY, CDR2 SVGAGI. This CDR3 contains 14 residues. V lost 7 bases to trimming and J lost 5 bases; unmatched junction nucleotides: 8. CDR3 coding DNA: TGTGCCAGCACTCAAGGGGGCTGGGATCAGCCCCAGCATTTT. Translation: CASTQGGWDQPQHF.

The chain uses TRBV4-1 and TRBJ2-5, with 7 bases aligning to TRBD2. Trimming removed 1 base from V and 1 base from J; junction bases left unmatched: 3. The CDR3 spans 15 residues. The V gene's germline CDR1 is MGHRA and CDR2 YSYEKL. In nucleotides, the CDR3 is TGCGCCAGCAGCCAAGGAGGGACTACCCAAGAGACCCAGTACTTC. Its translation: CASSQGGTTQETQYF.

The CDR3 region is CASSQELAKTYNEQFF. The DNA of the CDR3 is TGTGCCAGCAGCCAAGAACTAGCGAAAACCTACAATGAGCAGTTCTTC. This chain joins TRBV3-1 (or the pseudogene TRBV3-2) and TRBJ2-1; 7 bases are a match to TRBD2. The junction had 4 bases not matched to a gene; V was cut back by 0 bases and J by 2 bases. The CDR3 is 16 residues long. Per the germline V gene, CDR1 is LGHDT and CDR2 is YNNKEL (reference sequence).

CDR3: CASRAGGSDTQYF. The CDR3 DNA sequence: TGTGCCAGCAGGGCGGGAGGCTCAGATACGCAGTATTTT. This sequence joins TRBV3-1 (or the pseudogene TRBV3-2) and TRBJ2-3, with 8 nucleotides matching TRBD2. The ends lost 6 bases at V and 4 bases at J; junction bases unmatched: 3. CDR1 and CDR2 from the germline V gene are LGHDT and YNNKEL (reference sequence). The CDR3 loop spans 13 amino acids.

The genes are TRBV6-5 and TRBJ1-3, with D unclear. CDR3 size: 15 residues. The V gene lost 8 bases and the J gene lost 0 bases, with 14 bases spanning the gap. The germline V gene has CDR1 MNHEY and CDR2 SVGAGI. CDR3 loop: CASRSVGSSGNTIYF. As DNA, the CDR3 is TGTGCCAGCCGATCCGTCGGGAGCTCTGGAAACACCATATATTTT.

This clone turned up a few times. The DNA for the CDR3 is TGTGCCAGCAGCTCACAGGATTCTAATGAAAAACTGTTTTTT. This encodes CASSSQDSNEKLFF. The gene calls are TRBV7-8 and TRBJ1-4; D perhaps matches TRBD1 (5 bases). The ends were cut back, 4 bases at V and 3 bases at J, with 9 bases in the middle. Germline assignment: CDR1 SGHVS and CDR2 FQNEAQ. CDR3 length equals 14 residues.

This clone came up a few times. The rearrangement uses TRBV7-6 and TRBJ1-6, with D tentatively TRBD1 (6 bases). Looked up from germline, CDR1 is SGHVS and CDR2 is FNYEAQ. The germline V and J ends were trimmed by 5 bases and 8 bases, with 10 bases remaining between them. The CDR3 spans 13 residues. The CDR3 protein is CASSPRTDSPLHF. In nucleotides, the CDR3 is TGTGCCAGCAGCCCGCGGACAGATTCACCCCTCCACTTT.

This clone was recorded once. This rearrangement joins TRBV18 to TRBJ1-3; TRBD1 aligns across 7 bases. J was trimmed by 4 bases and V by 2 bases; bases with no gene match: 8. CDR3 length equals 16 residues. The germline CDR1 and CDR2 sequences are KGHSH and LQKENI. The CDR3 here is CASSPGERGPGNTIYF. The CDR3 DNA reads as TGTGCCAGCTCACCAGGGGAAAGGGGGCCCGGAAACACCATATATTTT.

This rearrangement joins TRBV7-9 to TRBJ1-2; 8 bases map to TRBD1. Germline loops: CDR1 SEHNR, CDR2 FQNEAQ (reference sequence). With 5 bases clipped from V and 5 bases from J, the junction kept 10 bases outside the gene matches. The CDR3 covers 15 residues. The chain's CDR3 is CASSPKGQVEYGYTF. The CDR3 DNA reads TGTGCCAGCAGCCCAAAGGGACAGGTCGAGTATGGCTACACCTTC.

The chain uses TRBV5-1 and TRBJ2-7; 11 bases map to TRBD1. The CDR3 totals 15 residues. The J segment lost 7 bases and the V segment lost 4 bases, leaving 10 bases of the junction unmatched. Germline CDR1 is SGHRS and CDR2 is YFSETQ. CDR3 amino acids: CASSTEGQGAGEQYF. DNA for the CDR3: TGCGCCAGCAGCACAGAAGGACAGGGGGCTGGGGAGCAGTACTTC.

A note on this clone: Other DNA variants within this sample encode the same CDR3. The rearrangement links TRBV9 to TRBJ1-2; possible D gene TRBD1, 6 bases. The CDR3 length is 16 residues. With 4 bases removed from V and 5 bases from J, the gap between germline ends came to 21 bases. Per germline, CDR1 SGDLS and CDR2 YYNGEE. This chain's CDR3 is CASSTLVGAAGYGYTF. The CDR3 DNA sequence: TGTGCCAGCAGCACGCTTGTGGGGGCAGCGGGATATGGCTACACCTTC.

The chain couples TRBV7-6 to TRBJ1-3; D remains ambiguous. CDR1 is SGHVS and CDR2 is FNYEAQ in the germline V gene. CDR3 length: 16 amino acids. V was cut by 0 bases and J by 1 base, with 10 bases left in between. CDR3 region: CASSLAGGPSGNTIYF. The CDR3 region has the DNA TGTGCCAGCAGCTTAGCGGGAGGGCCTTCTGGAAACACCATATATTTT.

The J gene is TRBJ1-5, the V gene TRBV30; D is unclear. The germline gives CDR1 GTSNPN, CDR2 SVGIG (reference sequence). The germline V and J ends were trimmed by 1 base and 4 bases, with 5 bases remaining between them. The length of the CDR3 is 12 residues. CDR3 amino acids: CAWSDLNQPQHF. The CDR3 DNA is TGTGCCTGGAGTGACTTGAATCAGCCCCAGCATTTT.

This clone is a singleton in its sample. This chain joins TRBV10-3 and TRBJ1-4; the D gene is possibly TRBD1 (5 bases). The CDR3 contains 14 residues. Trimming took off 2 bases at V and 7 bases at J, with 11 bases between the two ends. Per germline, CDR1 ENHRY and CDR2 SYGVKD. CDR3 nucleotide sequence: TGTGCCATCAGTGAGGGCCCCCAGGGTGAAAAACTGTTTTTT. The encoded protein is CAISEGPQGEKLFF.

This clone was seen only a few times. The chain joins TRBV5-8 to TRBJ1-2; D is undetermined. The V gene lost 4 bases and the J gene lost 0 bases, with 7 bases spanning the gap. This CDR3 is built from 13 residues. In germline, CDR1 is SGHTS, CDR2 YDEGEE. The chain's CDR3 is CASSQRANYGYTF. CDR3 nucleotides: TGTGCCAGCAGCCAAAGAGCTAACTATGGCTACACCTTC.

V is TRBV6-2 or TRBV6-3 and J is TRBJ1-1; 7 nucleotides match TRBD1. The CDR3 runs 13 residues. Per germline, CDR1 MNHEY and CDR2 SVGEGT. The V gene end was trimmed by 4 bases and the J gene end by 4 bases; junction bases not matched to a gene: 3. The DNA for the CDR3 is TGTGCCAGCAGTTTCGGACAGGTCACTGAAGCTTTCTTT. Its protein is CASSFGQVTEAFF.

The chain carries TRBV19 and TRBJ1-3; perhaps TRBD1 as D (5 bases). This CDR3 comprises 15 residues. V was trimmed by 4 bases and J by 4 bases, leaving 14 bases between them. CDR1 and CDR2 (germline): LNHDA, SQIVND (reference sequence). CDR3 sequence: CASSTQSTGGNTIYF. The CDR3 DNA sequence: TGTGCCAGTAGTACTCAGAGTACAGGAGGAAACACCATATATTTT. Combining the CDR3 with reference TRBV19 and TRBJ1-3 gives the whole variable domain DGGITQSPKYLFRKEGQNVTLSCEQNLNHDAMYWYRQDPGQGLRLIYYSQIVNDFQKGDIAEGYSVSREKKESFPLTVTSAQKNPTAFYLCASSTQSTGGNTIYFGEGSWLTVV.

V is TRBV6-2 or TRBV6-3 and J is TRBJ1-5; D remains ambiguous. The CDR3 spans 15 residues. V was clipped by 4 bases and J by 2 bases, with 12 bases between them. Germline V gene lookup returns CDR1 MNHEY and CDR2 SVGEGT. CDR3 loop: CASSSAGRGNQPQHF. Written as DNA, the CDR3 is TGTGCCAGCAGTTCCGCGGGGAGAGGCAATCAGCCCCAGCATTTT.

CDR3 region: CASSDGSRGQNSDTQYF. The CDR3 nucleotides read TGCGCCAGCAGTGACGGCTCCAGGGGGCAGAATTCGGATACGCAGTATTTT. The V and J genes are TRBV10-1 and TRBJ2-3; 8 bases match TRBD1. Trimming removed 3 bases from V and 6 bases from J; junction bases left unmatched: 14. Looked up from germline, CDR1 is WNHNN and CDR2 is SYGVQD (reference sequence). The CDR3 sequence is 17 residues long.

A word on this clone: The identical CDR3 is also encoded by other nucleotide sequences in the sample. The chain is built from TRBV29-1 and TRBJ1-5; tentatively, D is TRBD1 (6 bases). Germline CDR1 SQVTM, CDR2 ANQGSEA. V was shortened by 7 bases and J by 0 bases, with 10 bases between the two germline ends. The CDR3 spans 13 residues. The CDR3 here is CSAGDNSNQPQHF. The CDR3 nucleotides read TGCAGCGCCGGGGACAATAGCAATCAGCCCCAGCATTTT. The full variable domain, with the rest looked up from reference TRBV29-1 and TRBJ1-5, is SAVISQKPSRDICQRGTSLTIQCQVDSQVTMMFWYRQQPGQSLTLIATANQGSEATYESGFVIDKFPISRPNLTFSTLTVSNMSPEDSSIYLCSAGDNSNQPQHFGDGTRLSIL.

The count of this clone is one. The chain combines TRBV24-1 with TRBJ2-1; unclear D gene. The length of the CDR3 is 15 residues. Between the trimmed V and J ends, which lost 5 bases and 6 bases, there was a span of 16 bases. Germline CDR1 and CDR2: KGHDR and SFDVKD. The CDR3 is CATSARPRLGNEQFF. The DNA of the CDR3 is TGTGCCACCAGTGCCAGGCCCCGGCTCGGCAATGAGCAGTTCTTC.

The chain combines TRBV6-1 with TRBJ1-1; D remains unclear. V lost 2 bases and J 7 bases, leaving 11 bases between the germline ends. This CDR3 is 13 amino acids long. In germline, CDR1 is MNHNS, CDR2 SASEGT. This chain's CDR3 is CASSELGSYEAFF. In DNA form, the CDR3 reads TGTGCCAGCAGTGAATTGGGGAGTTATGAAGCTTTCTTT.

This clone has just one count. The chain uses TRBV10-3 and TRBJ1-1; D gene unclear. Germline V gene sequence: CDR1 ENHRY, CDR2 SYGVKD. Trimming removed 9 bases from V and 4 bases from J, with 15 bases in between. This CDR3 contains 13 residues. For the CDR3, the DNA is TGTGCCATGGAGTCCCGTCCCGGCACTGAAGCTTTCTTT. Its translation is CAMESRPGTEAFF.